The 7 T cell receptor beta chains presented below share a single source sample, sequenced in a study of OX40 agonist ivuxolimab in advanced cancers. Data came from immunoSEQ multiplex PCR; TCRdb stores just in-frame clones and leaves some out. The table shows some 68,000 clones, with about 89% occurring only once. The specimen was CD4+ or CD8+ T cells sorted from blood, collected in a trial of the OX40 agonist ivuxolimab. These receptors all come from an adult with an advanced solid tumor such as melanoma, head and neck, liver or kidney cancer.

The V gene is TRBV27, the J gene TRBJ2-1, with D unresolved. The CDR3 has 17 amino acids. Germline-derived CDR1 and CDR2 are MNHEY and SMNVEV (reference sequence). V shed 8 bases and J shed 3 bases, with 23 bases lying between them. The CDR3, as DNA: TGTGCCAGCCTCAGTTTAAGTGGCACACGACACTACAATGAGCAGTTCTTC. Protein product: CASLSLSGTRHYNEQFF.

This chain uses TRBV18 with TRBJ2-2; maybe TRBD1 (6 bases). Germline CDR1 and CDR2: KGHSH and LQKENI. V was shortened by 4 bases and J by 1 base, with 13 bases between the two germline ends. The CDR3 has 16 amino acids. CDR3 region: CASSRAGQKNTGELFF. Here the CDR3 DNA reads TGTGCCAGCTCACGCGCCGGACAGAAGAACACCGGGGAGCTGTTTTTT.

The CDR3 region is CASQGYNSPLHF. Written as DNA, the CDR3 is TGTGCCAGCCAGGGGTATAATTCACCCCTCCACTTT. The V and J genes are TRBV11-2 and TRBJ1-6; D may be TRBD1 (6 bases). The CDR3 runs to 12 residues. Trimming removed 8 bases at V and 4 bases at J, with 6 bases between. Germline CDR1 is SGHAT and CDR2 is FQNNGV.

This chain connects TRBV7-9 to TRBJ2-2, with 12 bases aligning to TRBD2. This CDR3 has 17 amino acids. The J segment lost 5 bases and the V segment lost 5 bases, leaving 9 bases of the junction unmatched. Germline V lookup: CDR1 SEHNR, CDR2 FQNEAQ (reference sequence). The chain's CDR3 is CASSPLAGGPGTGELFF. In DNA form, the CDR3 reads TGTGCCAGCAGCCCCCTAGCGGGGGGGCCTGGGACCGGGGAGCTGTTTTTT.

The chain combines TRBV2 with TRBJ2-3; D not resolved. Germline V gene sequence: CDR1 SNHLY, CDR2 FYNNEI. The CDR3 is 12 residues long. Trimming shortened V by 3 bases and J by 6 bases, and 7 bases separated the two germline ends. CDR3: CASSDNMDTQYF. CDR3 sequence (DNA): TGTGCCAGCAGTGATAATATGGATACGCAGTATTTT.

This clone was recorded a few times. The rearrangement joins TRBV28 to TRBJ1-2; D unresolved. The CDR3 consists of 12 residues. V shed 5 bases and J shed 4 bases, with 8 bases lying between them. Germline V CDR1 and CDR2: MDHEN, SYDVKM. The CDR3 DNA sequence: TGTGCCAGCAGTCCCGGGCCCTATGGCTACACCTTC. This translates into CASSPGPYGYTF.

V usage is TRBV11-2 and J usage is TRBJ1-2; possibly TRBD1 for D (5 bases). The germline V gene has CDR1 SGHAT and CDR2 FQNNGV. This CDR3 region has 13 residues. Deletions cut 5 bases from V and 7 bases from J, with 14 bases between. This chain's CDR3 is CASSQGRVGGYTF. Here the CDR3 DNA reads TGTGCCAGCAGCCAAGGCAGGGTGGGTGGCTACACCTTC.